Each of the 19 T cell receptor beta chains below was sequenced from the same sample in a study of cytomegalovirus exposure and HLA in healthy donors (dated by TCRdb to about 2017). The library was produced with the immunoSEQ multiplex PCR assay. For the multiplex PCR, a mixture combining 60 forward primers for TCR Vbeta segments and 13 reverse primers for TCR Jbeta segments was used. The table was pulled from immuneACCESS by TCRdb, which kept in-frame rearrangements only. Such tables lose some clones; where checked, under half of the loss comes from unresolved V genes, and the rest has no known cause. The sample contains roughly 140,000 clones, 55% to 70% of them found a single time. Roughly 7% of the sample is held by the ten biggest clonotypes. Material for sequencing was PBMCs. These receptors all stem from a woman aged 55-75 years in good health and CMV-seropositive.

The chain combines TRBV7-8 with TRBJ2-1, with 10 positions matching TRBD2. CDR3 length equals 16 residues. Germline lookup yields CDR1 SGHVS and CDR2 FQNEAQ. V lost 6 bases and J lost 2; bases outside the gene matches: 7. CDR3 nucleotide sequence: TGTGCCAGCAGTATAGCGCTAGCGGGAGCCTACAATGAGCAGTTCTTC. Residues: CASSIALAGAYNEQFF.

The chain joins TRBV9 to TRBJ2-1; 10 nucleotides align to TRBD2. This CDR3 is built from 15 residues. The V gene's germline CDR1 is SGDLS and CDR2 YYNGEE. J was trimmed by 8 bases and V by 4 bases; bases with no gene match: 9. The CDR3 here is CASSLAGAGGDEQFF. DNA for the CDR3: TGTGCCAGCAGCCTAGCGGGAGCCGGCGGCGATGAGCAGTTCTTC. The full variable domain, in which reference TRBV9 and TRBJ2-1 provide the parts outside the CDR3, is DSGVTQTPKHLITATGQRVTLRCSPRSGDLSVYWYQQSLDQGLQFLIQYYNGEERAKGNILERFSAQQFPDLHSELNLSSLELGDSALYFCASSLAGAGGDEQFFGPGTRLTVL.

V usage is TRBV18 and J usage is TRBJ2-2; TRBD1 is a possible D gene (5 bases). V dropped 3 bases and J dropped 6 bases, with 11 bases sitting between them. The CDR3 has 14 amino acids. Germline CDR1 KGHSH, CDR2 LQKENI. For the CDR3, the DNA is TGTGCCAGCTCACCGCAGGGTTTGGCCGGGGAGCTGTTTTTT. Protein product: CASSPQGLAGELFF.

This chain uses TRBV7-2 with TRBJ2-5, with D uncertain. V shed 1 base and J shed 5 bases, with 14 bases lying between them. The CDR3 consists of 15 residues. Germline V gene lookup returns CDR1 SGHTA and CDR2 FQGNSA. CDR3 sequence (DNA): TGTGCCAGCAGCTTAGGTTCAGTGGCTAGGGAGACCCAGTACTTC. Translated: CASSLGSVARETQYF.

The chain recombines TRBV28 with TRBJ1-2; a weak D match, TRBD1 (5 bases). The CDR3 spans 15 residues. The germline V and J ends were trimmed by 6 bases and 7 bases, with 21 bases remaining between them. CDR1 is MDHEN and CDR2 is SYDVKM in the germline V gene. For the CDR3, the DNA is TGTGCCAGCAGACTACGGGGGATGGGGGTGGTTGGCTACACCTTC. Translating it yields CASRLRGMGVVGYTF.

This clone was detected a few times. The chain recombines TRBV28 with TRBJ1-4; 9 bases line up with TRBD1. V lost 3 bases, J lost 3 bases, and 17 bases stayed unmatched. The CDR3 spans 20 residues. Germline CDR1 reads MDHEN; CDR2 reads SYDVKM. In DNA, the CDR3 is TGTGCCAGCAGTTTCCCATCCGGGACAGGGATGAAGTCACCTAATGAAAAACTGTTTTTT. Amino acids: CASSFPSGTGMKSPNEKLFF.

This clone appeared a few times. This sequence joins TRBV27 and TRBJ2-2, with D maybe TRBD2 (6 bases). Between the trimmed V and J ends, which lost 5 bases and 4 bases, there was a span of 17 bases. Germline V lookup: CDR1 MNHEY, CDR2 SMNVEV (reference sequence). The CDR3 extends over 16 amino acids. The CDR3 nucleotides are TGTGCCAGCAGTCCCCAGAGCGGGTTCGTCACCGGGGAGCTGTTTTTT. Its translation is CASSPQSGFVTGELFF.

The chain couples TRBV30 to TRBJ2-7; D not resolved. The CDR3 length is 13 residues. The germline CDR1 and CDR2 sequences are GTSNPN and SVGIG (reference sequence). Trimming removed 1 base from V and 3 bases from J, with 10 bases in between. The CDR3 sequence: CAWSAPGNYEQYF. The CDR3 nucleotides are TGTGCCTGGAGTGCCCCGGGTAACTACGAGCAGTACTTC.

This clone has only a few counts. The chain carries TRBV25-1 and TRBJ2-5, with TRBD1 matching 9 bases. Germline CDR1 is MGHDK and CDR2 is SYGVNS. The CDR3 totals 15 residues. The J segment lost 4 bases and the V segment lost 3 bases, leaving 6 bases of the junction unmatched. CDR3 sequence reads: CASSDRDRERETQYF. In nucleotides, the CDR3 is TGTGCCAGCAGTGACAGGGACAGGGAAAGAGAGACCCAGTACTTC.

The CDR3 DNA reads TGCAGCGTTGGGGACAGGGGCCCGAACACTGAAGCTTTCTTT. Its protein product is CSVGDRGPNTEAFF. The rearrangement joins TRBV29-1 to TRBJ1-1, with TRBD1 matching 10 bases. In germline, CDR1 is SQVTM, CDR2 ANQGSEA. With V trimmed by 4 bases and J by 1 base, 3 bases remained unmatched. This CDR3 region has 14 residues.

This clone appeared once. This chain links TRBV5-6 with TRBJ2-4; 9 positions match TRBD2. Per the germline V gene, CDR1 is SGHDT and CDR2 is YYEEEE. With 0 bases clipped from V and 6 bases from J, the junction kept 10 bases outside the gene matches. CDR3 length: 17 residues. The DNA for the CDR3 is TGTGCCAGCAGCTTGGCATTAGCGGGAGAGGGGGTAAACATTCAGTACTTC. Its protein is CASSLALAGEGVNIQYF.

This clone has just one count. The chain carries TRBV27 and TRBJ2-1; TRBD2 matches at 9 bases. The J segment lost 9 bases and the V segment lost 1 base, leaving 7 bases of the junction unmatched. Germline CDR1 MNHEY, CDR2 SMNVEV (reference sequence). The CDR3 extends over 15 amino acids. The CDR3 sequence is CASSLLGGRAPEQFF. The CDR3 DNA follows: TGTGCCAGCAGTTTATTGGGCGGGAGGGCCCCTGAGCAGTTCTTC.

This clone appeared a single time. The chain is built from TRBV28 and TRBJ1-2; D is ambiguous. Looked up from germline, CDR1 is MDHEN and CDR2 is SYDVKM. This CDR3 has 14 amino acids. Deletions cut 2 bases from V and 8 bases from J, with 15 bases between. CDR3: CASSLLKAGWGYTF. The CDR3 nucleotides are TGTGCCAGCAGTTTACTTAAGGCGGGCTGGGGCTACACCTTC.

This chain joins TRBV6-5 and TRBJ1-1; D is uncertain. This CDR3 region has 16 residues. Trimming removed 1 base from V and 0 bases from J, with 12 bases in between. Per germline, CDR1 MNHEY and CDR2 SVGAGI. Here the CDR3 reads CASSYLRRGMNTEAFF. Here the CDR3 DNA reads TGTGCCAGCAGTTACTTGAGGCGCGGGATGAACACTGAAGCTTTCTTT.

CDR3 residues: CASSQVGTSGRGTQYF. CDR3 nucleotides: TGTGCCAGCAGCCAGGTGGGGACTAGCGGGAGGGGGACGCAGTATTTT. The chain couples TRBV4-2 to TRBJ2-3; TRBD2 agrees at 16 bases. J lost 9 bases, V lost 3 bases, and 6 bases had no gene match. The germline V gene encodes CDR1 LGHNA and CDR2 YNFKEQ. The CDR3 length is 16 residues.

V gene TRBV28 combines with J gene TRBJ2-7; D is possibly TRBD2 (5 bases). CDR3 length equals 12 residues. Deletions cut 6 bases from V and 5 bases from J, with 11 bases between. Germline CDR1 MDHEN, CDR2 SYDVKM. Written as DNA, the CDR3 is TGTGCCAGCAGCCCGGGAATGGACGAGCAGTACTTC. This sequence encodes CASSPGMDEQYF. Full variable domain (outside the CDR3, taken from reference TRBV28 and TRBJ2-7): DVKVTQSSRYLVKRTGEKVFLECVQDMDHENMFWYRQDPGLGLRLIYFSYDVKMKEKGDIPEGYSVSREKKERFSLILESASTNQTSMYLCASSPGMDEQYFGPGTRLTVT.

The chain is built from TRBV5-1 and TRBJ1-1; 9 positions match TRBD1. Trimming at V came to 4 bases and at J to 3 bases, leaving 7 bases not matched to a gene. This CDR3 has 15 residues. Per the germline V gene, CDR1 is SGHRS and CDR2 is YFSETQ. The DNA for the CDR3 is TGCGCCAGCAGCCTGGGACAGGGTGTTTACACTGAAGCTTTCTTT. Protein sequence: CASSLGQGVYTEAFF. The whole variable domain, filled in from reference TRBV5-1 and TRBJ1-1, reads KAGVTQTPRYLIKTRGQQVTLSCSPISGHRSVSWYQQTPGQGLQFLFEYFSETQRNKGNFPGRFSGRQFSNSRSEMNVSTLELGDSALYLCASSLGQGVYTEAFFGQGTRLTVV.

This clone has more than one count but fewer than ten. The chain recombines TRBV19 with TRBJ2-3, with TRBD2 matching 9 bases. CDR3 length: 15 residues. Germline CDR1 is LNHDA and CDR2 is SQIVND (reference sequence). Trimming took 6 bases from V and 5 from J; bases not matched to a gene: 9. The CDR3: CASRALAGDVDTQYF. CDR3 in DNA: TGTGCCAGTAGAGCCTTAGCGGGAGATGTAGATACGCAGTATTTT. Full variable domain (rest looked up from reference TRBV19 and TRBJ2-3): DGGITQSPKYLFRKEGQNVTLSCEQNLNHDAMYWYRQDPGQGLRLIYYSQIVNDFQKGDIAEGYSVSREKKESFPLTVTSAQKNPTAFYLCASRALAGDVDTQYFGPGTRLTVL.

The rearrangement joins TRBV6-5 to TRBJ2-2; D might be TRBD2 (6 bases). This CDR3 region has 14 residues. The germline CDR1 and CDR2 sequences are MNHEY and SVGAGI. V was pared by 9 bases and J by 3 bases, with 14 bases between. CDR3 DNA sequence: TGTGCCAGTAGGCTGCGGGACTACACCGGGGAGCTGTTTTTT. Its translation: CASRLRDYTGELFF.